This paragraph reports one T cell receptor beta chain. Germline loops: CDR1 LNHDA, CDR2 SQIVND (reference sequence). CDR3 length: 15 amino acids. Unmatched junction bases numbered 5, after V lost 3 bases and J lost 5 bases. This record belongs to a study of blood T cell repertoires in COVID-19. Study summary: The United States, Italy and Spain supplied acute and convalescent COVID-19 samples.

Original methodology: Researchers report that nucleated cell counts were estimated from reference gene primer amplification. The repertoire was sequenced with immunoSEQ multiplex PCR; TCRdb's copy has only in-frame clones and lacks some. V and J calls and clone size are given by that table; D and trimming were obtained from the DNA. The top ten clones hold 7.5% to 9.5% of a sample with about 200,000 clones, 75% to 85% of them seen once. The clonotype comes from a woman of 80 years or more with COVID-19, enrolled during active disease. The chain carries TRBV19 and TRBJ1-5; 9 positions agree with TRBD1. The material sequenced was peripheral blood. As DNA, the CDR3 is TGTGCCAGTAGTATGGGGGACAGGGCCCATCAGCCCCAGCATTTT. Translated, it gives CASSMGDRAHQPQHF.